This T cell receptor (beta chain) is drawn from a study of blood T cells in healthy people across ages. Whole-study results and caveats: Unsorted PBMCs ruled out conclusive naive versus antigen-experienced comparison. Strong correlation linked observed beta diversity and percent naive T cells.

Germline V lookup: CDR1 SNHLY, CDR2 FYNNEI. CDR3 length: 14 residues. V dropped 4 bases and J dropped 0 bases, with 10 bases sitting between them. Comments on this clonotype: Its cognate antigen is unknown.

A second PCR of 7 to 11 cycles used a sample-barcoded 5' primer and a J-beta primer mix. TCRdb re-derived calls from the 5' RACE reads in MiXCR, one entry per CDR3 protein. The sample carries about 670,000 distinct CDR3 sequences, around 41% recorded once. This TCR was recovered from an older man in good health. Material: blood. V and J are TRBV2 and TRBJ2-7, with D perhaps TRBD1 (6 bases). The CDR3 nucleotides are TGTGCCAGCAGTGGGACAGAACTCTCCTACGAGCAGTACTTC. It encodes CASSGTELSYEQYF. The full variable domain, in which reference TRBV2 and TRBJ2-7 provide the parts outside the CDR3, is EPEVTQTPSHQVTQMGQEVILRCVPISNHLYFYWYRQILGQKVEFLVSFYNNEISEKSEIFDDQFSVERPDGSNFTLKIRSTKLEDSAMYFCASSGTELSYEQYFGPGTRLTVT.